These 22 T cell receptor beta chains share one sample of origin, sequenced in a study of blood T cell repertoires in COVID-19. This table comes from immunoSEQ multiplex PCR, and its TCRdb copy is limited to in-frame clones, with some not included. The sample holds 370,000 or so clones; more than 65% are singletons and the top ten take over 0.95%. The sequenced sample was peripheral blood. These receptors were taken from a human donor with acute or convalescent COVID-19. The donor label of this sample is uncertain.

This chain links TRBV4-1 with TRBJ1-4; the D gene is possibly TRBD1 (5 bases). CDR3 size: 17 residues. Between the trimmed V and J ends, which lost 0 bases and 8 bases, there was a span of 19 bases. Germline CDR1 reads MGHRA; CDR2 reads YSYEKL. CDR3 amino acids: CASSQDPVVKGREKLFF. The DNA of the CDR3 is TGCGCCAGCAGCCAAGACCCAGTGGTAAAGGGGCGGGAAAAACTGTTTTTT.

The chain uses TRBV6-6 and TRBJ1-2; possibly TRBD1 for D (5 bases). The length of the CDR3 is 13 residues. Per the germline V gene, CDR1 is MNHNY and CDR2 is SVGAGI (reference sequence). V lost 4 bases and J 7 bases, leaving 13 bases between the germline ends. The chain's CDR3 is CASSSPRQGGYTF. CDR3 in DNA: TGTGCCAGCAGTTCGCCCAGGCAGGGTGGCTACACCTTC.

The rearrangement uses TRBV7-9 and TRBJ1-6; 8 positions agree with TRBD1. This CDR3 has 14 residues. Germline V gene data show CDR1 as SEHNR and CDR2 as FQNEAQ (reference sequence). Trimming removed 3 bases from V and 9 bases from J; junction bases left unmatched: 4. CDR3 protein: CASSFETGVSPLHF. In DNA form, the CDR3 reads TGTGCCAGCAGCTTCGAGACAGGGGTTTCACCCCTCCACTTT.

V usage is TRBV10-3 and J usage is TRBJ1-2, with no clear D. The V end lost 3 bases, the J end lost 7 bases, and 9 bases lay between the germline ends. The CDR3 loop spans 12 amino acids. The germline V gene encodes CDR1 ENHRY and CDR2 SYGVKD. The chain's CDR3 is CAISEEVGGYTF. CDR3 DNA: TGTGCCATCAGTGAAGAGGTCGGTGGCTACACCTTC.

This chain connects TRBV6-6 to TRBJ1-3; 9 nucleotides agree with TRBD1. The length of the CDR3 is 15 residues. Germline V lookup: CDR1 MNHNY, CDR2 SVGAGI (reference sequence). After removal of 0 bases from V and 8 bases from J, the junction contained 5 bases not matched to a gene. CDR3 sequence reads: CASSYSGTGTYTIYF. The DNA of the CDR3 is TGTGCCAGCAGTTACTCCGGGACAGGGACGTACACCATATATTTT.

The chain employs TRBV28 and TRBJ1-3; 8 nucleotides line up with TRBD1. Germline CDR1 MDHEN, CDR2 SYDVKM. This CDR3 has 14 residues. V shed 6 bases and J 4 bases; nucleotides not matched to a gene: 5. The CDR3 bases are TGTGCCAGCAGGTTGACAGGGGCCGGAAACACCATATATTTT. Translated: CASRLTGAGNTIYF. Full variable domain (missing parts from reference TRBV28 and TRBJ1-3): DVKVTQSSRYLVKRTGEKVFLECVQDMDHENMFWYRQDPGLGLRLIYFSYDVKMKEKGDIPEGYSVSREKKERFSLILESASTNQTSMYLCASRLTGAGNTIYFGEGSWLTVV.

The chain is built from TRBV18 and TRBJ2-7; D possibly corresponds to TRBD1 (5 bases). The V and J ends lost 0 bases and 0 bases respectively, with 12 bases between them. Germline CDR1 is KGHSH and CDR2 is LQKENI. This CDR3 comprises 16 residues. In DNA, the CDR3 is TGTGCCAGCTCACCACCCCCAGGGTGGGCCTCCTACGAGCAGTACTTC. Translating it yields CASSPPPGWASYEQYF.

The CDR3 coding sequence is TGCGCCAGCACTCCTTCCGGGACAGAGGCTTACAATGAGCAGTTCTTC. Its protein product is CASTPSGTEAYNEQFF. The chain uses TRBV5-1 and TRBJ2-1; 7 bases fit TRBD1. The germline V gene has CDR1 SGHRS and CDR2 YFSETQ. This CDR3 is 16 amino acids long. Losses at the gene ends were 6 bases for V and 4 bases for J; bases not matched to a gene: 13.

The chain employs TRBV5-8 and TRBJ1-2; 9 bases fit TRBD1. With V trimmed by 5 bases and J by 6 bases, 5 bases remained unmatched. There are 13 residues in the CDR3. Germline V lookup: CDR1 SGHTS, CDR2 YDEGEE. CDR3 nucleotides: TGTGCCAGCAGTTCTGGGACAGGGAATGGCTACACCTTC. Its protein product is CASSSGTGNGYTF.

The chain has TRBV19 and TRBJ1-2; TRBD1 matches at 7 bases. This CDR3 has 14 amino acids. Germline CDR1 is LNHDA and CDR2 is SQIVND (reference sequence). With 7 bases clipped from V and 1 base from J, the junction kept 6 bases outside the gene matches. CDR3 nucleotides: TGTGCCAGTAAATGGGACAGCAATAACTATGGCTACACCTTC. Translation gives CASKWDSNNYGYTF.

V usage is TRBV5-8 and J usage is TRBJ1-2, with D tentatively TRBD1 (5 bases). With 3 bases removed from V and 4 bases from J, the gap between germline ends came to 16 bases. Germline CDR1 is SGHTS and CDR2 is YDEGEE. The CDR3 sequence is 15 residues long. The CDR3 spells CASSWDRRQTYGYTF. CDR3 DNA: TGTGCCAGCAGCTGGGATCGGAGACAGACCTATGGCTACACCTTC.

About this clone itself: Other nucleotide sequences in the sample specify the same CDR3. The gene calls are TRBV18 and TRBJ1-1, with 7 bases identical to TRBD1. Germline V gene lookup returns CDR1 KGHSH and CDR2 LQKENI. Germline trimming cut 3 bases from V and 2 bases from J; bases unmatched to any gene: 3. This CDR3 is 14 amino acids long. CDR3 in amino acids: CASSPNRGNTEAFF. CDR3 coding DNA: TGTGCCAGCTCACCTAACAGGGGAAACACTGAAGCTTTCTTT. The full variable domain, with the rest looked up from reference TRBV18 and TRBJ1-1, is NAGVMQNPRHLVRRRGQEARLRCSPMKGHSHVYWYRQLPEEGLKFMVYLQKENIIDESGMPKERFSAEFPKEGPSILRIQQVVRGDSAAYFCASSPNRGNTEAFFGQGTRLTVV.

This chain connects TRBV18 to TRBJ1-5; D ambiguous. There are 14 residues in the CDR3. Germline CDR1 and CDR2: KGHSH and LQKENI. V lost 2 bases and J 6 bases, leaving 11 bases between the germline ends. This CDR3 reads CASSPTDTGQPQHF. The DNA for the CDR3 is TGTGCCAGCTCACCAACAGATACCGGTCAGCCCCAGCATTTT. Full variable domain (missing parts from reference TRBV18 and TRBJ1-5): NAGVMQNPRHLVRRRGQEARLRCSPMKGHSHVYWYRQLPEEGLKFMVYLQKENIIDESGMPKERFSAEFPKEGPSILRIQQVVRGDSAAYFCASSPTDTGQPQHFGDGTRLSIL.

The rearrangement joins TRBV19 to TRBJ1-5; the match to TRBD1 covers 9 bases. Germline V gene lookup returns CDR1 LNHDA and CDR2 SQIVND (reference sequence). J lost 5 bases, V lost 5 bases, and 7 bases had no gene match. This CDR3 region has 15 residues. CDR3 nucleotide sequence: TGTGCCAGTAGTGTCTCCGGGACAGGGTATCAGCCCCAGCATTTT. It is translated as CASSVSGTGYQPQHF.

The DNA for the CDR3 is TGCAGCGTTGCCGGGGGGCCGTCTTCCTACAATGAGCAGTTCTTC. Protein product: CSVAGGPSSYNEQFF. V gene TRBV29-1 combines with J gene TRBJ2-1, with D possibly being TRBD2 (7 bases). Germline CDR1 and CDR2: SQVTM and ANQGSEA. This CDR3 has 15 amino acids. V shed 4 bases and J shed 1 base, with 14 bases lying between them.

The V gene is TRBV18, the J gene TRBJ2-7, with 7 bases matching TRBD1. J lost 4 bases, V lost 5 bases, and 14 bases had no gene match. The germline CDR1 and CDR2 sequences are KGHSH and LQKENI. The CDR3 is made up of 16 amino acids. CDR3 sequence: CASSSDRGKGAYEQYF. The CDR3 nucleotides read TGTGCCAGCTCATCAGACCGAGGGAAGGGGGCTTACGAGCAGTACTTC.

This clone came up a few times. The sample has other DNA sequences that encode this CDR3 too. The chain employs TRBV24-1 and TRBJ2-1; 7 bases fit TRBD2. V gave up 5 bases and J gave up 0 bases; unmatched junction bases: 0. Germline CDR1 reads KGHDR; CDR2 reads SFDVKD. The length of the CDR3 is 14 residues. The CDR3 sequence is CATSAGGSYNEQFF. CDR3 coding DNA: TGTGCCACCAGTGCGGGGGGCTCCTACAATGAGCAGTTCTTC.

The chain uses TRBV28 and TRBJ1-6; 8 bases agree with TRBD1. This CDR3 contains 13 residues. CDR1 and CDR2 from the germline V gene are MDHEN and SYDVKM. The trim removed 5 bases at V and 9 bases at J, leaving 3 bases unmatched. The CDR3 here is CASSRDRFSPLHF. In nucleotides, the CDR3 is TGTGCCAGCAGTCGGGACAGGTTTTCACCCCTCCACTTT.

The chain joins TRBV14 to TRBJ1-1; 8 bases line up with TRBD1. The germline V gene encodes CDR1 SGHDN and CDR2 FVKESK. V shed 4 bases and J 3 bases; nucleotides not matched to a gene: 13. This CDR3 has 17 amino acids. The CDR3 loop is CASSRGTRGPGDTEAFF. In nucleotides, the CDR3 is TGTGCCAGCAGCCGAGGGACCAGGGGGCCGGGGGACACTGAAGCTTTCTTT.

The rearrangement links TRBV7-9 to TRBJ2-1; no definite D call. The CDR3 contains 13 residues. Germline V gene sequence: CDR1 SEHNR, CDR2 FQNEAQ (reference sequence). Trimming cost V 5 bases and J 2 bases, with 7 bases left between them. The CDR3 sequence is CASSLQTYNEQFF. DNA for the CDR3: TGTGCCAGCAGCCTTCAGACCTACAATGAGCAGTTCTTC.

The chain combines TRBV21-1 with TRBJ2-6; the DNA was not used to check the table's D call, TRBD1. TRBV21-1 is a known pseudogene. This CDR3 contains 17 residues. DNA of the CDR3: TGTGCCAGCAGCACGCGGACAGGGATGCCTGGGGCCAACGTCCTGACTTTC. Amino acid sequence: CASSTRTGMPGANVLTF.

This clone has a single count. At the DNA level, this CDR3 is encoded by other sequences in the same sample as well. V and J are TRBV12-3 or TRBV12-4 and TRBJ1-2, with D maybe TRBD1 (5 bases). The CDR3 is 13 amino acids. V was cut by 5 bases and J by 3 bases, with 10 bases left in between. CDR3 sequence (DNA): TGTGCCAGCAGTCCAACAGGAGACTATGGCTACACCTTC. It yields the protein CASSPTGDYGYTF.